Listed here are 9 T cell receptor beta chains from one sample, sequenced in a study of blood T cell repertoires in COVID-19. Sequencing used immunoSEQ multiplex PCR; TCRdb keeps in-frame clones, though not all of them. Of about 67,000 clones listed, about 86% were seen once; the top ten hold almost 4.5%. Sequencing input: peripheral blood. These TCRs come from a man aged 50 to 60 with active COVID-19.

The chain links TRBV19 to TRBJ2-4, with D tentatively TRBD2 (5 bases). The CDR3 loop spans 15 amino acids. Germline loops: CDR1 LNHDA, CDR2 SQIVND (reference sequence). Trimming left V 5 bases short and J 0 bases short, with 11 bases between. CDR3 nucleotides: TGTGCCAGTAGTCGACCGGCGGGAGCCAAAAACATTCAGTACTTC. Its protein is CASSRPAGAKNIQYF.

Only one count was recorded for this clone. The gene calls are TRBV18 and TRBJ2-1; tentative D call: TRBD2 (7 bases). Trimming left V 6 bases short and J 8 bases short, with 17 bases between. Germline CDR1 and CDR2: KGHSH and LQKENI. The CDR3 has 14 amino acids. CDR3 sequence: CASSLKGGSHEQFF. The CDR3 nucleotides read TGTGCCAGCTCCTTAAAGGGGGGGTCCCATGAGCAGTTCTTC.

The chain joins TRBV7-9 to TRBJ2-7; possibly TRBD1 for D (5 bases). CDR1 and CDR2 from the germline V gene are SEHNR and FQNEAQ (reference sequence). V lost 3 bases and J lost 3, with 18 bases in between. CDR3 size: 16 residues. The CDR3 protein is CASSFLGVGVSYEQYF. CDR3 sequence (DNA): TGTGCCAGCAGCTTCCTAGGGGTAGGGGTCAGCTACGAGCAGTACTTC. The whole variable domain, filled in from reference TRBV7-9 and TRBJ2-7, reads DTGVSQNPRHKITKRGQNVTFRCDPISEHNRLYWYRQTLGQGPEFLTYFQNEAQLEKSRLLSDRFSAERPKGSFSTLEIQRTEQGDSAMYLCASSFLGVGVSYEQYFGPGTRLTVT.

The rearrangement uses TRBV14 and TRBJ2-2, with 16 bases fitting TRBD2. The V and J ends lost 1 base and 6 bases, in that order; junction bases with no gene match: 17. Germline-derived CDR1 and CDR2 are SGHDN and FVKESK. The CDR3 is 22 residues long. CDR3 protein: CASSQGGEGGLAGGHVPGELFF. CDR3 sequence (DNA): TGTGCCAGCAGCCAAGGCGGGGAGGGGGGACTAGCGGGAGGGCATGTACCCGGGGAGCTGTTTTTT.

This clone appeared a single time. The chain recombines TRBV4-2 with TRBJ2-5, with 7 bases fitting TRBD2. The length of the CDR3 is 16 residues. CDR1 and CDR2 (germline): LGHNA, YNFKEQ. With V trimmed by 0 bases and J by 2 bases, 6 bases remained unmatched. As DNA, the CDR3 is TGTGCCAGCAGCCAAGATCCTATCGGGAGGCAAGAGACCCAGTACTTC. Protein: CASSQDPIGRQETQYF.

The CDR3 loop reads CASSYSQDTYEQYF. CDR3 DNA: TGTGCCAGCAGTTACTCCCAGGACACCTACGAGCAGTACTTC. The genes are TRBV6-2 or TRBV6-3 and TRBJ2-7; D is possibly TRBD1 (5 bases). Trimming shortened V by 0 bases and J by 2 bases, and 8 bases separated the two germline ends. The germline V gene has CDR1 MNHEY and CDR2 SVGEGT. The length of the CDR3 is 14 residues.

CDR3 DNA sequence: TGTGCCAGCAGCAAAACTTATATAGCGGGAGCCTACAATGAGCAGTTCTTC. Amino acids: CASSKTYIAGAYNEQFF. The V and J genes are TRBV7-9 and TRBJ2-1; 9 nucleotides match TRBD2. After removal of 5 bases from V and 2 bases from J, the junction contained 10 bases not matched to a gene. The germline CDR1 and CDR2 sequences are SEHNR and FQNEAQ (reference sequence). The CDR3 runs 17 residues.

Note on this clone: The junction does not match germline at one end; this may be a read error. The J gene is TRBJ1-1, the V gene TRBV12-3 or TRBV12-4; D uncertain. This CDR3 is 13 amino acids long. CDR3 in DNA: TGTGCCAGCGCTAGACTAATGAAGACTGAAGCTTTCTTT. Its translation is CASARLMKTEAFF.

The chain links TRBV5-5 to TRBJ2-7; a possible D gene is TRBD2 (6 bases). Germline CDR1 SGHKS, CDR2 YYEKEE (reference sequence). The V end was cut by 3 bases, the J end by 2 bases, with 15 bases between. The CDR3 covers 15 residues. For the CDR3, the DNA is TGTGCCAGCAGCTGGGGAACGGGAGCAACCTACGAGCAGTACTTC. This codes for CASSWGTGATYEQYF.